This T cell receptor beta chain came from a study of cytomegalovirus exposure and HLA in healthy donors. As concerns this clone: The antigen is undetermined. The junction differs from germline at one of its ends, possibly a read error.

The CDR3 length is 13 residues. The germline V gene encodes CDR1 SGHNT and CDR2 YYREEE (reference sequence). General study points: The study listed 150 to 200 cytomegalovirus-associated TCR beta chains.

Produced via immunoSEQ multiplex PCR; TCRdb's table is partial and in-frame only. The table has about 68,000 clones, 91% seen once. Sequencing input: PBMCs. This receptor was taken from a man younger than 30 in good health and CMV-seronegative. The J gene is TRBJ1-2, the V gene TRBV5-4; possible D gene TRBD1, 6 bases. The CDR3, as DNA: TGTGCCAGCAGGGAAGGGGGGGCCGTTGGCAACACCTTC. This encodes CASREGGAVGNTF.